The T cell receptor (beta chain) under discussion was sequenced for a study of blood T cell repertoires in COVID-19. Study as a whole: COVID-19 samples collected from the United States, Italy and Spain covered acute and convalescent phases. From T cells, B-cell-depleted T cells, or PBMCs came the material, which was cDNA or gDNA.

Original processing notes: Using reference gene primer amplification, nucleated cell counts were estimated. The protocol was immunoSEQ multiplex PCR, while the TCRdb copy is restricted to in-frame clones and leaves out a portion. That table gives V, J and clone size, and the DNA gave D and trimming. The data hold some 490,000 clones, with 80% to 90% observed a single time. The CDR3 consists of 16 residues. Germline CDR1 SGDLS, CDR2 YYNGEE. Between the trimmed V and J ends, which lost 4 bases and 4 bases, there was a span of 18 bases. J is TRBJ2-1 and V is TRBV9; D gene ambiguous. The source material was peripheral blood. The TCR sequence derives from a human donor in a cohort sampled during active COVID-19. The DNA of the CDR3 is TGTGCCAGCAGCCTCCGACTCAACGTTTTTTACAATGAGCAGTTCTTC. Protein: CASSLRLNVFYNEQFF. The full variable domain, its missing parts supplied by reference TRBV9 and TRBJ2-1, is DSGVTQTPKHLITATGQRVTLRCSPRSGDLSVYWYQQSLDQGLQFLIQYYNGEERAKGNILERFSAQQFPDLHSELNLSSLELGDSALYFCASSLRLNVFYNEQFFGPGTRLTVL.